The 28 T cell receptor beta chains listed next were all sequenced from one sample in a study of persistence of HIV-infected CD4 T cells. Antigen specificity for these receptors is unknown. Lysates of CMV-infected fibroblasts at 8 to 10 ug/mL stimulated these cells. CD40L-negative CD69-negative CD45RO-high memory CD4+ T cells were sorted as populations depleted of antigen-responding cells. The libraries were made with immunoSEQ version 4 in survey mode. Only in-frame clones appear in the TCRdb table, and some are missing; sequencing was by immunoSEQ multiplex PCR. The table lists more than 25,000 clones, around four fifths of them singletons. Sequenced material: CD4+ T cells sorted from PBMCs after roughly 20-hour stimulation, taken from a patient who received antiretroviral therapy. The receptors were sampled from an adult woman with HIV who was CMV-seropositive.

The chain has TRBV5-1 and TRBJ2-7, with a possible D match to TRBD1 (6 bases). The germline V gene has CDR1 SGHRS and CDR2 YFSETQ. The CDR3 has 14 amino acids. With 1 base removed from V and 2 bases from J, the gap between germline ends came to 10 bases. The CDR3 region has the DNA TGCGCCAGCAGCTTGTCTTCAGGGGCCTACGAGCAGTACGTC. Residues: CASSLSSGAYEQYV.

The V gene is TRBV30, the J gene TRBJ2-7; TRBD1 might be the D (6 bases). The CDR3 loop spans 12 amino acids. V shed 4 bases and J shed 2 bases, with 9 bases lying between them. Germline CDR1 is GTSNPN and CDR2 is SVGIG (reference sequence). CDR3 loop: CAWKEGAYEQYF. The DNA for the CDR3 is TGTGCCTGGAAAGAGGGGGCCTACGAGCAGTACTTC.

The genes are TRBV7-9 and TRBJ2-5; D is tentatively TRBD1 or TRBD2 (6 bases each). V was cut by 5 bases and J by 6 bases, with 19 bases left in between. Germline loops: CDR1 SEHNR, CDR2 FQNEAQ (reference sequence). This CDR3 region has 15 residues. CDR3 in amino acids: CASSTQGTGGKTQYF. In DNA form, the CDR3 reads TGTGCCAGCAGCACCCAGGGGACCGGGGGAAAGACCCAGTACTTC.

This clone was seen just once. V gene TRBV11-3 combines with J gene TRBJ2-2; a possible D gene is TRBD2 (6 bases). Germline loops: CDR1 SGHNT, CDR2 YENEEA. The CDR3 has 13 residues. V shed 5 bases and J shed 5 bases, with 9 bases lying between them. For the CDR3, the DNA is TGTGCCAGCAGCCAGGCGGGGACCGGGGAGCTGTTTTTT. It translates to CASSQAGTGELFF.

The chain recombines TRBV5-5 with TRBJ2-7, with D uncertain. Deletions cut 0 bases from V and 3 bases from J, with 10 bases between. In germline, CDR1 is SGHKS, CDR2 YYEKEE (reference sequence). The CDR3 has 14 residues. Written as DNA, the CDR3 is TGTGCCAGCAGCTTGGAGTACCAGATCTACGAGCAGTACTTC. Translation: CASSLEYQIYEQYF.

CDR3 nucleotides: TGTGCCAGCAGTTATCAGAGCGGGCAGAGCTCCTACAATGAGCAGTTCTTC. Residues: CASSYQSGQSSYNEQFF. The gene calls are TRBV6-2 or TRBV6-3 and TRBJ2-1, with D maybe TRBD2 (6 bases). Trimming removed 3 bases at V and 0 bases at J, with 15 bases between. The CDR3 runs to 17 residues. Germline V gene lookup returns CDR1 MNHEY and CDR2 SVGEGT.

The chain carries TRBV20-1 and TRBJ2-1, with D possibly matching TRBD1 (7 bases). V was cut by 3 bases and J by 6 bases, with 21 bases left in between. This CDR3 region has 16 residues. Germline values: CDR1 DFQATT, CDR2 SNEGSKA (reference sequence). CDR3 region: CSASRGGGGDVNEQFF. CDR3 nucleotide sequence: TGCAGTGCTAGTCGAGGGGGCGGCGGGGATGTCAATGAGCAGTTCTTC.

The V call is TRBV19, the J call TRBJ1-3; 10 bases fit TRBD1. Germline-derived CDR1 and CDR2 are LNHDA and SQIVND (reference sequence). The CDR3 loop spans 15 amino acids. J gave up 2 bases and V 5 bases, and 3 bases lay outside the gene matches. CDR3 sequence: CASSPDRGTGNTIYF. DNA for the CDR3: TGTGCCAGTAGTCCGGACAGGGGGACTGGAAACACCATATATTTT.

This CDR3 reads CATSRGDGGYHGELFF. The CDR3 DNA reads TGTGCCACCTCCCGAGGTGACGGGGGGTATCACGGGGAGCTGTTTTTT. The chain joins TRBV28 to TRBJ2-2, with TRBD2 matching over 7 bases. The CDR3 contains 16 residues. Losses at the gene ends were 10 bases for V and 7 bases for J; bases not matched to a gene: 18. CDR1 MDHEN and CDR2 SYDVKM come from the germline V gene.

J is TRBJ2-3 and V is TRBV6-5; 7 bases agree with TRBD1. The CDR3 loop spans 14 amino acids. The V and J ends lost 4 bases and 2 bases, in that order; junction bases with no gene match: 3. In germline, CDR1 is MNHEY, CDR2 SVGAGI. CDR3 DNA sequence: TGTGCCAGCAGTTCGGGACAGAACACAGATACGCAGTATTTT. Translated: CASSSGQNTDTQYF.

The V gene is TRBV30, the J gene TRBJ1-1; possible D gene TRBD1, 5 bases. This CDR3 has 13 residues. Trimming removed 8 bases at V and 0 bases at J, with 13 bases between. Germline V gene sequence: CDR1 GTSNPN, CDR2 SVGIG (reference sequence). The CDR3 sequence: CANTGPMNTEAFF. The CDR3, as DNA: TGTGCCAACACGGGACCGATGAACACTGAAGCTTTCTTT. Based on the CDR3 plus reference TRBV30 and TRBJ1-1, the full variable domain is SQTIHQWPATLVQPVGSPLSLECTVEGTSNPNLYWYRQAAGRGLQLLFYSVGIGQISSEVPQNLSASRPQDRQFILSSKKLLLSDSGFYLCANTGPMNTEAFFGQGTRLTVV.

The chain uses TRBV6-1 and TRBJ2-3; no reliable D call. Trimming cost V 3 bases and J 10 bases, with 11 bases left between them. The CDR3 contains 12 residues. Germline V lookup: CDR1 MNHNS, CDR2 SASEGT. For the CDR3, the DNA is TGTGCCAGCAGTGAGGTGCGGCGGTCGCAGTATTTT. This encodes CASSEVRRSQYF.

The chain carries TRBV5-4 and TRBJ2-2; possible D gene TRBD1, 6 bases. The CDR3 is 15 amino acids. CDR1 SGHNT and CDR2 YYREEE come from the germline V gene (reference sequence). Between the trimmed V and J ends, which lost 4 bases and 1 base, there was a span of 11 bases. The CDR3 DNA follows: TGTGCCAGCAGCCTCCCGGACAGGAACACCGGGGAGCTGTTTTTT. This gives the protein CASSLPDRNTGELFF.

This clone has only one observation. The V and J genes are TRBV14 and TRBJ2-2, with no clear D. With 4 bases removed from V and 4 bases from J, the gap between germline ends came to 4 bases. The CDR3 spans 12 residues. CDR1 SGHDN and CDR2 FVKESK come from the germline V gene. CDR3 in amino acids: CASSLFTGELFF. The CDR3 DNA follows: TGTGCCAGCAGCCTTTTCACCGGGGAGCTGTTTTTT.

This chain links TRBV30 with TRBJ1-2; maybe TRBD1 (5 bases). The germline CDR1 and CDR2 sequences are GTSNPN and SVGIG (reference sequence). CDR3 length equals 16 residues. The germline V and J ends were trimmed by 1 base and 0 bases, with 15 bases remaining between them. The CDR3 is CAWSGLGTRANYGYTF. The CDR3 nucleotides are TGTGCCTGGAGTGGCTTAGGGACGAGAGCTAACTATGGCTACACCTTC.

The table lists this clone with a few counts. The chain recombines TRBV20-1 with TRBJ1-2; D is perhaps TRBD1 (5 bases). Germline-derived CDR1 and CDR2 are DFQATT and SNEGSKA (reference sequence). This CDR3 is 12 amino acids long. The V end lost 3 bases, the J end lost 7 bases, and 12 bases lay between the germline ends. This chain's CDR3 is CSASWQGGGYTF. CDR3 in DNA: TGCAGTGCTAGTTGGCAGGGTGGTGGCTACACCTTC.

The chain carries TRBV7-3 and TRBJ2-5, with TRBD1 matching over 8 bases. Germline V gene data show CDR1 as SGHTA and CDR2 as FQGTGA. V shed 5 bases and J 5 bases; nucleotides not matched to a gene: 10. This CDR3 is built from 15 residues. The CDR3 sequence is CASSLTGADRETQYF. CDR3 sequence (DNA): TGTGCCAGCAGCCTGACAGGGGCAGATCGGGAGACCCAGTACTTC.

This clone was seen once. J is TRBJ1-3 and V is TRBV5-1, with a tentative D call TRBD1 (6 bases). The CDR3 extends over 15 amino acids. Trimming left V 4 bases short and J 0 bases short, with 11 bases between. Germline V gives CDR1 SGHRS, CDR2 YFSETQ. CDR3 nucleotide sequence: TGCGCCAGCAGCAAGGACAGAATCTCTGGAAACACCATATATTTT. This gives the protein CASSKDRISGNTIYF.

V and J are TRBV7-2 and TRBJ1-5; maybe TRBD1 (5 bases). CDR3 size: 14 residues. Trimming stripped 3 bases from V and 7 bases from J, with 13 bases between. Germline CDR1 SGHTA, CDR2 FQGNSA. CDR3 DNA sequence: TGTGCCAGCAGCTTTGGGGGGTGGACCCAGCCCCAGCATTTT. It specifies CASSFGGWTQPQHF.

Only one count was recorded for this clone. The chain recombines TRBV19 with TRBJ2-5; TRBD1 agrees at 8 bases. V trimming: 5 bases; J trimming: 5 bases; junction bases outside the gene matches: 13. The germline V gene has CDR1 LNHDA and CDR2 SQIVND (reference sequence). CDR3 size: 16 residues. In DNA, the CDR3 is TGTGCCAGTAGTTCACTAGACAGGGGAGTGACGGAGACCCAGTACTTC. Its protein is CASSSLDRGVTETQYF.

The chain carries TRBV23-1 and TRBJ1-2; 10 bases align to TRBD1. TRBV23-1 is an ORF; its function is uncertain. CDR3 length: 14 residues. V was pared by 3 bases and J by 4 bases, with 2 bases of the junction left unmatched. DNA of the CDR3: TGCGCCAGCAGTCACGGACAGGGGGGCTATGGCTACACCTTC. This encodes CASSHGQGGYGYTF.

This chain uses TRBV11-2 with TRBJ1-3; D remains ambiguous. Germline CDR1 SGHAT, CDR2 FQNNGV. The CDR3 contains 19 residues. The ends were cut back, 2 bases at V and 0 bases at J, with 20 bases in the middle. The CDR3 DNA is TGTGCCAGCAGCTTAAGGTTCGGGTCCCAGGCTAACTCTGGAAACACCATATATTTT. Its protein product is CASSLRFGSQANSGNTIYF.

J is TRBJ2-3 and V is TRBV18; D is possibly TRBD1 (8 bases). The V end lost 1 base, the J end lost 3 bases, and 14 bases lay between the germline ends. CDR1 and CDR2 from the germline V gene are KGHSH and LQKENI. The CDR3 length is 16 residues. CDR3 region: CASSPRQGRGTDTQYF. The CDR3 region has the DNA TGTGCCAGCTCACCACGACAGGGGAGGGGAACAGATACGCAGTATTTT.

This sequence joins TRBV5-1 and TRBJ1-4; D perhaps matches TRBD1 (6 bases). This CDR3 comprises 14 residues. Germline CDR1 reads SGHRS; CDR2 reads YFSETQ. Trimming removed 4 bases at V and 3 bases at J, with 10 bases between. The CDR3 spells CASSQQGANEKLFF. The CDR3 coding sequence is TGCGCCAGCAGCCAACAGGGCGCTAATGAAAAACTGTTTTTT.

CDR3 in DNA: TGTGCCAGCAGCAAAGTTACTAGCGGGGGGGCAAATTCCTACAATGAGCAGTTCTTC. Protein: CASSKVTSGGANSYNEQFF. The V and J genes are TRBV21-1 and TRBJ2-1; TRBD2, as called in the table, went unchecked against the DNA. TRBV21-1 is a recognized pseudogene. The CDR3 totals 19 residues.

J is TRBJ1-3 and V is TRBV6-2 or TRBV6-3, with unresolved D. This CDR3 has 17 amino acids. With 0 bases removed from V and 0 bases from J, the gap between germline ends came to 12 bases. Germline values: CDR1 MNHEY, CDR2 SVGEGT. Here the CDR3 DNA reads TGTGCCAGCAGTTACTCGATGACATCGGTCTCTGGAAACACCATATATTTT. Translated, it gives CASSYSMTSVSGNTIYF.

The chain recombines TRBV5-1 with TRBJ2-2, with D hard to call. This CDR3 spans 13 amino acids. Looked up from germline, CDR1 is SGHRS and CDR2 is YFSETQ. The ends were cut back, 6 bases at V and 4 bases at J, with 10 bases in the middle. This CDR3 is CASTQPGTGELFF. In DNA, the CDR3 is TGCGCCAGCACGCAACCGGGCACCGGGGAGCTGTTTTTT.

The chain carries TRBV9 and TRBJ1-1; possibly TRBD1 for D (5 bases). The CDR3 runs 13 residues. The germline V gene has CDR1 SGDLS and CDR2 YYNGEE. Trimming left V 5 bases short and J 4 bases short, with 12 bases between. CDR3 bases: TGTGCCAGCAGTGAAGAAGGGACCACTGAAGCTTTCTTT. Its protein is CASSEEGTTEAFF.